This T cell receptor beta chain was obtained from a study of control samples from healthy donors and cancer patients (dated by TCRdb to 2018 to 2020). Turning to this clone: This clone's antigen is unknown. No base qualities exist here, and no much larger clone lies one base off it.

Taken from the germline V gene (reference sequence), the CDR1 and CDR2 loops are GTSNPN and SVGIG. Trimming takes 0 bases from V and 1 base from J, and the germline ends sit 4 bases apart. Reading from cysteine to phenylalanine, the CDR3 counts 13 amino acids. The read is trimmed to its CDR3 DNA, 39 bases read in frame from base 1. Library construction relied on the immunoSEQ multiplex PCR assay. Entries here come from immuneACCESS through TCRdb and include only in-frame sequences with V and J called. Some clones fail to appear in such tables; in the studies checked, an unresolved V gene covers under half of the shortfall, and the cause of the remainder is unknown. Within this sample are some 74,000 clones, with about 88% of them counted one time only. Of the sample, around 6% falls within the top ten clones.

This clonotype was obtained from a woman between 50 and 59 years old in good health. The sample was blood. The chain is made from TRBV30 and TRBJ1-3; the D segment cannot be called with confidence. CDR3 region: CAWSVGSGNTIYF. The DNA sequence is TGTGCCTGGAGTGTAGGATCTGGAAACACCATATATTTT.